This TCR beta chain was obtained from a study of blood T cell repertoires in COVID-19. Looking at the study overall: The United States, Italy and Spain provided the acute and convalescent COVID-19 samples.

In germline, CDR1 is MNHEY, CDR2 SVGAGI. This CDR3 comprises 13 residues. Trimming took 8 bases from V and 3 from J; bases not matched to a gene: 3. Allocation to cohorts depended on clinical history reported by the participants. Measured with immunoSEQ multiplex PCR; TCRdb has only the in-frame clones, and not every one. The sample includes approximately 240,000 clones, about 90% of them seen just once. This chain connects TRBV6-5 to TRBJ2-2; 7 bases are shared with TRBD1. The material sequenced was PBMCs or T cells enriched from blood (not recorded which). This receptor was obtained from a woman between 50 and 59 years old in a cohort exposed to, infected with or recovered from COVID-19 (not recorded which). The CDR3 loop reads CASGQVYTGELFF. CDR3 in DNA: TGTGCCAGCGGACAGGTTTACACCGGGGAGCTGTTTTTT.